Listed here is a single TCR beta chain. Its specificity is not known. The source of the sample is a study of CD8+ T cells in alopecia areata. Sequencing used cDNA as its template, made by extracting RNA and reverse transcribing it. This table comes from immunoSEQ multiplex PCR, and its TCRdb copy is limited to in-frame clones, with some not included. The table lists roughly 92,000 clones, 70% to 80% of them singletons. Whole-study results and caveats: While patients received tofacitinib, many expanded lesional clones remained present in scalp and blood. Normal skin contains resident alphabeta T cells, and these are also sequenced in scalp samples. Scalp clonality and expanded CD8+ clones among the top 100 fell significantly with tofacitinib.

Sample treatment: oral pan-JAK inhibitor, 5-10 mg twice daily. Alopecia areata patients provided lesional scalp punch biopsies and peripheral blood. Unmatched junction bases numbered 4, after V lost 2 bases and J lost 3 bases. This CDR3 region has 13 residues. Germline assignment: CDR1 GTSNPN and CDR2 SVGIG (reference sequence). The chain joins TRBV30 to TRBJ2-7; 7 bases match TRBD2. This TCR was recovered from a human donor with alopecia areata. The starting material was CD8+ T cells sorted from blood, obtained at approximately week 45, from a patient treated with tofacitinib. In nucleotides, the CDR3 is TGTGCCTGGAGTTCTGCGGGGGTCTACGAGCAGTACTTC. Amino acid sequence: CAWSSAGVYEQYF.